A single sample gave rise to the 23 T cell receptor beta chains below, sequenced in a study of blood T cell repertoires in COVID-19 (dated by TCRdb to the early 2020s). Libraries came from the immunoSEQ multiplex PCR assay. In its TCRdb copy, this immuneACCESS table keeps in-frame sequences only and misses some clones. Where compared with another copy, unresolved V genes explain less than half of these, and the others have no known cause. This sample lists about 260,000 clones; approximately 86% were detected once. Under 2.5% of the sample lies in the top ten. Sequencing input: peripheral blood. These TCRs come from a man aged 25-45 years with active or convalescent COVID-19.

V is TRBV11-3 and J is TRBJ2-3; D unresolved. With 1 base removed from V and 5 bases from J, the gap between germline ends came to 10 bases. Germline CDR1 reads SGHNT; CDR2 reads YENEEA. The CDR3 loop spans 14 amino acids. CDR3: CASSLAPRGDTQYF. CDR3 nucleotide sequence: TGTGCCAGCAGCTTAGCGCCTAGAGGAGATACGCAGTATTTT.

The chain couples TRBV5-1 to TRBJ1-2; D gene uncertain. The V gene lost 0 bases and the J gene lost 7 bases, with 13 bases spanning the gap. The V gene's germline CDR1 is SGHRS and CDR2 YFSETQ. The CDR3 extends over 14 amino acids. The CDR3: CASSLDGVAFGYTF. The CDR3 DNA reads TGCGCCAGCAGCTTGGACGGGGTTGCGTTTGGCTACACCTTC.

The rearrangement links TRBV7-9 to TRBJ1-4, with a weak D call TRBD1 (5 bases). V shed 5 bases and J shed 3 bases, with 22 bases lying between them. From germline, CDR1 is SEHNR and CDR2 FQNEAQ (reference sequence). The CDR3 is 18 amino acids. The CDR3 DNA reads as TGTGCCAGCAGCCTCTCATTCGGAATACAGGAGTCTAATGAAAAACTGTTTTTT. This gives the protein CASSLSFGIQESNEKLFF.

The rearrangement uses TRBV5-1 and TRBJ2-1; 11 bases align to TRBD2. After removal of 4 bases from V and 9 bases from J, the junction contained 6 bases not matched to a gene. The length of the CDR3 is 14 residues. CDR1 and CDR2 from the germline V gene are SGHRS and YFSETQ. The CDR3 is CASSAGLAVGEQFF. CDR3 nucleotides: TGCGCCAGCAGCGCGGGACTAGCGGTTGGTGAGCAGTTCTTC.

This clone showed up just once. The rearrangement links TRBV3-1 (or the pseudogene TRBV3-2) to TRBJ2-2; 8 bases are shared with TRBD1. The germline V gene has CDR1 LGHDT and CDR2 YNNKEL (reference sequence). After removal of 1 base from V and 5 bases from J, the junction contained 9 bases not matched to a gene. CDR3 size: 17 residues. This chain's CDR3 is CASSQGFGTGGTGELFF. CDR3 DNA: TGTGCCAGCAGCCAAGGGTTCGGGACAGGCGGAACCGGGGAGCTGTTTTTT.

The CDR3 DNA reads as TGTGCCAGCAGTTTCCAGCGACAGGCTAGCAATCAGCCCCAGCATTTT. Encoded protein: CASSFQRQASNQPQHF. The rearrangement joins TRBV28 to TRBJ1-5; tentatively, D is TRBD1 (6 bases). Germline CDR1 reads MDHEN; CDR2 reads SYDVKM. V dropped 3 bases and J dropped 0 bases, with 12 bases sitting between them. The length of the CDR3 is 16 residues.

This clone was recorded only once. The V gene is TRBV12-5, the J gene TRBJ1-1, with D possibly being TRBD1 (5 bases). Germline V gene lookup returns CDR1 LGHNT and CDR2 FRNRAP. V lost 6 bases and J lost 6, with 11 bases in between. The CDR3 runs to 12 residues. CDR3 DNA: TGTGCTAGTGGCCCCGACAGAGCTGAAGCTTTCTTT. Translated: CASGPDRAEAFF. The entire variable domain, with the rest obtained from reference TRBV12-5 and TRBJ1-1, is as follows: DARVTQTPRHKVTEMGQEVTMRCQPILGHNTVFWYRQTMMQGLELLAYFRNRAPLDDSGMPKDRFSAEMPDATLATLKIQPSEPRDSAVYFCASGPDRAEAFFGQGTRLTVV.

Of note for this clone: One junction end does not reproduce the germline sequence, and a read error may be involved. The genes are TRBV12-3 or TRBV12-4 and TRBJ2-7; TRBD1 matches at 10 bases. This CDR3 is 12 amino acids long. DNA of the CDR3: TGTGCCACCAACCGGGACAGGGGCCCTCCGGTATTC. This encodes CATNRDRGPPVF.

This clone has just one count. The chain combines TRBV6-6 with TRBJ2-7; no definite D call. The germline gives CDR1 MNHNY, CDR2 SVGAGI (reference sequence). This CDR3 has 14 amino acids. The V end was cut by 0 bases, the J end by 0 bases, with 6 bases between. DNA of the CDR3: TGTGCCAGCAGTTACTCACCTAGCTCCTACGAGCAGTACTTC. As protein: CASSYSPSSYEQYF.

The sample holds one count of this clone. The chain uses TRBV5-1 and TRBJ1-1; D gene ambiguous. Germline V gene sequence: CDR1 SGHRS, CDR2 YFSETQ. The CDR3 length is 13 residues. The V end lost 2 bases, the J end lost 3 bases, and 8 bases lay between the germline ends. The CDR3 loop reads CASSFKADTEAFF. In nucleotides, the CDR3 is TGCGCCAGCAGCTTTAAGGCGGACACTGAAGCTTTCTTT. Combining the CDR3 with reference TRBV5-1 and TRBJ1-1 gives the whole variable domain KAGVTQTPRYLIKTRGQQVTLSCSPISGHRSVSWYQQTPGQGLQFLFEYFSETQRNKGNFPGRFSGRQFSNSRSEMNVSTLELGDSALYLCASSFKADTEAFFGQGTRLTVV.

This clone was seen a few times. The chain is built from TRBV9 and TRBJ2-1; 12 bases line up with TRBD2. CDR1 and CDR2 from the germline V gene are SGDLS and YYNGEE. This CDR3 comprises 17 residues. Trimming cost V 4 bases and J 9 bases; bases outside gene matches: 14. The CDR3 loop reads CASSLGLAGPGRGEQFF. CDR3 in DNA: TGTGCCAGCAGCCTCGGACTAGCGGGGCCAGGGAGGGGTGAGCAGTTCTTC.

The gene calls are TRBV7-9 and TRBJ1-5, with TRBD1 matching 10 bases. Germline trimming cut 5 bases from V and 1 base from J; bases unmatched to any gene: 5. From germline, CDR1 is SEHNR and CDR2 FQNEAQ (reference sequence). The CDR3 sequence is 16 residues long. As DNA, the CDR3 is TGTGCCAGCAGCCGACAGGGGGCTGTGAGCAATCAGCCCCAGCATTTT. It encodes CASSRQGAVSNQPQHF. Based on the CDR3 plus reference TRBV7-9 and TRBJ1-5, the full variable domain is DTGVSQNPRHKITKRGQNVTFRCDPISEHNRLYWYRQTLGQGPEFLTYFQNEAQLEKSRLLSDRFSAERPKGSFSTLEIQRTEQGDSAMYLCASSRQGAVSNQPQHFGDGTRLSIL.

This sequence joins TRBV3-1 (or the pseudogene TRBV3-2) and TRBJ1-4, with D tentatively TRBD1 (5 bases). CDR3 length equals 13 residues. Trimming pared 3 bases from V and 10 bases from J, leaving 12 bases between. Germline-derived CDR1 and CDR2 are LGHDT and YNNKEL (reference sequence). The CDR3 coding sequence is TGTGCCAGCAGCCAGCAGGGCTCGGGAAAACTGTTTTTT. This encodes CASSQQGSGKLFF.

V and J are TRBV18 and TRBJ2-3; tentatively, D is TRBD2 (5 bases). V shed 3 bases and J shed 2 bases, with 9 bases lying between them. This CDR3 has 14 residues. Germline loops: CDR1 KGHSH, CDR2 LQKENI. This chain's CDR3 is CASSPRADTDTQYF. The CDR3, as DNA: TGTGCCAGCTCACCCCGAGCGGACACAGATACGCAGTATTTT.

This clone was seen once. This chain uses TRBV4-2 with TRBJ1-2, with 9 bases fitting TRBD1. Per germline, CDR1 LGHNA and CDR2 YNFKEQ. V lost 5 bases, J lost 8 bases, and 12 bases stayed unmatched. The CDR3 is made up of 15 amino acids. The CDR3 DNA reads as TGTGCCAGCAGCACACGATGGACAGGGGATGAGGGCTACACCTTC. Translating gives CASSTRWTGDEGYTF.

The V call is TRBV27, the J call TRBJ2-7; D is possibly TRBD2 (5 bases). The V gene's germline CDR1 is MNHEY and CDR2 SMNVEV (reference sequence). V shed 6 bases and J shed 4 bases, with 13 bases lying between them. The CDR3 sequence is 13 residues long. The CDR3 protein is CASRRGKGYEQYF. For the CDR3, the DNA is TGTGCCAGCAGAAGAGGGAAAGGGTACGAGCAGTACTTC.

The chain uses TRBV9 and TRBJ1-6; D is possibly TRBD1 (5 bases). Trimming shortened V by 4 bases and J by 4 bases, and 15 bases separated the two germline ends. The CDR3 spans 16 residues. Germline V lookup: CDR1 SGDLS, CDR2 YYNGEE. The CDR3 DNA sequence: TGTGCCAGCAGCTTAGAAGGGGATCCGTATAATTCACCCCTCCACTTT. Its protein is CASSLEGDPYNSPLHF.

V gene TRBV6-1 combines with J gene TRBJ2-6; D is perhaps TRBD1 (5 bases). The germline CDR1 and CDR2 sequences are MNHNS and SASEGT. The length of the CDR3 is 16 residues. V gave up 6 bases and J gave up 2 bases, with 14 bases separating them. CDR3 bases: TGTGCCAGCAGGGAAAGACCAGGGACTGGGGCCAACGTCCTGACTTTC. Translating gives CASRERPGTGANVLTF.

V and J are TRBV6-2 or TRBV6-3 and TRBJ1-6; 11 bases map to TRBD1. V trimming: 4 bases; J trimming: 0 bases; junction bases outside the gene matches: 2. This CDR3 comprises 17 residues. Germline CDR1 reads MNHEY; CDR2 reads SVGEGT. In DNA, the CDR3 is TGTGCCAGCAGTTCGGGGACAGGGGGCTCCTATAATTCACCCCTCCACTTT. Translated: CASSSGTGGSYNSPLHF.

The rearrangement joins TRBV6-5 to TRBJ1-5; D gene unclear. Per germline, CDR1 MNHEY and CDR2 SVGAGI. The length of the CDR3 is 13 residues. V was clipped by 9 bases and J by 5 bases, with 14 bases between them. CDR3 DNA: TGTGCCAGTACGGACTCCCTAGATCAGCCCCAGCATTTT. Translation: CASTDSLDQPQHF.

CDR3 residues: CASSGDSPPGELFF. CDR3 nucleotides: TGTGCCAGCAGTGGGGACAGTCCGCCCGGGGAGCTGTTTTTT. The chain employs TRBV6-6 and TRBJ2-2; 7 bases map to TRBD1. The CDR3 extends over 14 amino acids. The germline gives CDR1 MNHNY, CDR2 SVGAGI (reference sequence). Trimming removed 5 bases from V and 6 bases from J; junction bases left unmatched: 6.

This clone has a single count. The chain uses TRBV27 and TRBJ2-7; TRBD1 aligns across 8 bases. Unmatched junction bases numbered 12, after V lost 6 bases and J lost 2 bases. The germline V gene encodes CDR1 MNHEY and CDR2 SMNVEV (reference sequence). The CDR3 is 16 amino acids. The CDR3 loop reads CASSPQGALRTYEQYF. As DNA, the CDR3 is TGTGCCAGCAGCCCTCAGGGGGCTCTGAGGACCTACGAGCAGTACTTC.

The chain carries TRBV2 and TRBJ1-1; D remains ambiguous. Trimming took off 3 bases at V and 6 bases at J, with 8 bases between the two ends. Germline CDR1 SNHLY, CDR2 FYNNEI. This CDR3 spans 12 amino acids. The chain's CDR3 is CASSDPLPEAFF. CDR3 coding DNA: TGTGCCAGCAGTGATCCTCTCCCTGAAGCTTTCTTT.